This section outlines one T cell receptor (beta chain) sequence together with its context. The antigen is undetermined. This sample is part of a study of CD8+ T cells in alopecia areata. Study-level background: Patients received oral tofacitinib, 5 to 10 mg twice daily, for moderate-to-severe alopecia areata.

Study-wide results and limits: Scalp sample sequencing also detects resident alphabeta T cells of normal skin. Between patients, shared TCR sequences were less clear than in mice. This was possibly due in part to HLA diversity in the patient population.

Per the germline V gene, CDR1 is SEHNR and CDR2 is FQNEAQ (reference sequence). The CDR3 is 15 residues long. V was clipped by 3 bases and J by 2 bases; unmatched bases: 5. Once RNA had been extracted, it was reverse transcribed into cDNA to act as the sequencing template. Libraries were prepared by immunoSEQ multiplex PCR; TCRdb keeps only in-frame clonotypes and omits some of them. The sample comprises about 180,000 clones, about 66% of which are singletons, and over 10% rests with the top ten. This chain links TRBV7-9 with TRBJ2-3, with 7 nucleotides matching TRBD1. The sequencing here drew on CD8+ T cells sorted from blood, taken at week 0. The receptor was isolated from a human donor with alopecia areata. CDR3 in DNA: TGTGCCAGCAGCTTGAGGGACAGAAACACAGATACGCAGTATTTT. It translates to CASSLRDRNTDTQYF.